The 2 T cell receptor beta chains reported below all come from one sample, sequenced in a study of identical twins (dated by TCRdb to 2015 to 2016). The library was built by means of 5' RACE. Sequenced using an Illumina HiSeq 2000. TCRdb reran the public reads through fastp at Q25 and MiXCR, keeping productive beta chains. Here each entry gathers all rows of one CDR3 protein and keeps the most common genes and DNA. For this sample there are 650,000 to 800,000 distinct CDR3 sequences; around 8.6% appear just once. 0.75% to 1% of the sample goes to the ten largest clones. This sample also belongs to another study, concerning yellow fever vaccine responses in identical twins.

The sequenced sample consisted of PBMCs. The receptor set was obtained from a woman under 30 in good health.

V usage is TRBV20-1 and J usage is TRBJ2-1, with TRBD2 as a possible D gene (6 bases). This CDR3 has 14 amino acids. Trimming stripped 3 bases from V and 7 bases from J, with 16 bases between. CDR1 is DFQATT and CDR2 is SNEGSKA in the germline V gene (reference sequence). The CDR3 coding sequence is TGCAGTGCTAGTGGGTGGGAGGTGTTAAATGAGCAGTTCTTC. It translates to CSASGWEVLNEQFF.

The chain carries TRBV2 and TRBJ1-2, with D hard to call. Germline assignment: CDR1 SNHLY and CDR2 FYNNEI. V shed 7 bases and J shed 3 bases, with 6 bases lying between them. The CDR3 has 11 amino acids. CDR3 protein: CASKQDYGYTF. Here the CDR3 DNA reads TGTGCCAGCAAGCAAGACTATGGCTACACCTTC.